What follows is one T cell receptor (beta chain) and its context. The data are from a study of blood T cell repertoires in COVID-19. The protocol was immunoSEQ multiplex PCR, while the TCRdb copy is restricted to in-frame clones and leaves out a portion. The table shows 150,000 to 180,000 clones, with just under 85% occurring only once. Trimming cost V 4 bases and J 2 bases; bases outside gene matches: 3. There are 15 residues in the CDR3. Per germline, CDR1 SGHVS and CDR2 FQNEAQ. This clonotype was obtained from an older woman with acute or convalescent COVID-19. V is TRBV7-8 and J is TRBJ1-3; TRBD1 matches at 9 bases. Sequencing was done on a sample of peripheral blood. This chain's CDR3 is CASSSRDRAGNTIYF. For the CDR3, the DNA is TGTGCCAGCAGCTCCCGGGACAGGGCTGGAAACACCATATATTTT.